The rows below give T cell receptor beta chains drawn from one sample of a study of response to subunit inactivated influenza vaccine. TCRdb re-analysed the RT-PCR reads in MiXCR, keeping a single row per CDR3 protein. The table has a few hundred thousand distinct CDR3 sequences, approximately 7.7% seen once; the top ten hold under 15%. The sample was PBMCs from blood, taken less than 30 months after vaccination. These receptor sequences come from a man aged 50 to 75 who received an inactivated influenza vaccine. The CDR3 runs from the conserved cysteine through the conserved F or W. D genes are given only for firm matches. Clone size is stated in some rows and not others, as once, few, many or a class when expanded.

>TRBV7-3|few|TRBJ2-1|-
TGTGCCAGCAGCTTAGACGTAGCGGTCCCCGAGCAGTTCTTC
CASSLDVAVPEQFF
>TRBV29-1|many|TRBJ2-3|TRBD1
TGCAGCGGGGACAGTACTAGCACAGATACGCAGTATTTT
CSGDSTSTDTQYF
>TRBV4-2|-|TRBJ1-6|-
TGTGCCAGCAGCCCCGATTTGCGCTCCTATAATTCACCCCTCCACTTT
CASSPDLRSYNSPLHF
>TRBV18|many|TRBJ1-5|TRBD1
TGTGCCAGCTCGGGACAGGGAGGCCAGCCCCAGCATTTT
CASSGQGGQPQHF
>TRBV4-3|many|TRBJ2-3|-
TGCGCCAGCAGCCGGGTCCCCCGCACAGATACGCAGTATTTT
CASSRVPRTDTQYF
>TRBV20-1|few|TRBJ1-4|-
TGCAGTGCCAGCCGGGGCCAAACATCGGGTGAAAAACTGTTTTTT
CSASRGQTSGEKLFF
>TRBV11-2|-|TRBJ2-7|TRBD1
TGTGCCAGCAGCCAAGACAGGGTAGCATACGAGCAGTACTTC
CASSQDRVAYEQYF
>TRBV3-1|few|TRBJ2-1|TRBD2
TGTGCCAGCAGCCAAGCGGTGGGAGGGCCGGGGAATGAGCAGTTCTTC
CASSQAVGGPGNEQFF
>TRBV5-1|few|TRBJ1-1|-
TGCGCCAGCAGCTTGGACCCTGGGAAGACTGAAGCTTTCTTT
CASSLDPGKTEAFF
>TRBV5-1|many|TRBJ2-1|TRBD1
TGCGCCAGCAGCTTAGGGACAGGGGGCGGGTACAATGAGCAGTTCTTC
CASSLGTGGGYNEQFF
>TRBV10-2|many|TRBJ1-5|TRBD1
TGCGCCAGCAGTGGGACAGGGGGCAATCAGCCCCAGCATTTT
CASSGTGGNQPQHF
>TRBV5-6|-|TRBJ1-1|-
TGTGCCAGCAGCCAATTGGGGTACACTGAAGCTTTCTTT
CASSQLGYTEAFF
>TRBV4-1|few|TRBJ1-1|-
TGCGCCAGCAGCAGACGGGACGTCGGGAACACTGAAGCTTTCTTT
CASSRRDVGNTEAFF
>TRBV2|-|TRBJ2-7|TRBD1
TGTGCCAGCAGTGAGACCGGGACAGCCGACTACGAGCAGTACTTC
CASSETGTADYEQYF
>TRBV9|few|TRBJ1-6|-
TGTGCCAGCGGCCCGGGGAAGGGTTCACCCCTCCACTTT
CASGPGKGSPLHF
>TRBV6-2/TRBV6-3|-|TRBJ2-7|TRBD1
TGTGCCAGCAGTTACAACAGGGGACGCGAGCAGTACTTC
CASSYNRGREQYF
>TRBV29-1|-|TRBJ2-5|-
TGCAGCGTTGTTATGCGCTTCCAAGAGACCCAGTACTTC
CSVVMRFQETQYF
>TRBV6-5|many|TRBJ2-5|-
TGTGCCAGCAGTTACTCCGGGACAGAGACCCAGTACTTC
CASSYSGTETQYF
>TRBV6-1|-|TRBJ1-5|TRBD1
TGTGCCAGCAGTGATAACAGGGGGCTCCAGCCCCAGCATTTT
CASSDNRGLQPQHF
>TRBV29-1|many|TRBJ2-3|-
TGCAGCGCTCGTGGCGGCAGGCGTGGCACAGATACGCAGTATTTT
CSARGGRRGTDTQYF
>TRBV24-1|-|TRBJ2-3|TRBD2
TGTGCCACCAGTGGGACTAGCGGGAAAACAAACACAGATACGCAGTATTTT
CATSGTSGKTNTDTQYF
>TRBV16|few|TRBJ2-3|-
TGTGCCAGCAGCCAATTACGGGGGTCGGGAGATACGCAGTATTTT
CASSQLRGSGDTQYF
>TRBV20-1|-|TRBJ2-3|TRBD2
TGCAGTGCTAGAGGCCTAGCGGGACTTTACTACGCTAGCACAGATACGCAGTATTTT
CSARGLAGLYYASTDTQYF
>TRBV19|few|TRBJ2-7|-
TGTGCCAGTAGTATTTCGGTCGGCTACGAGCAGTACTTC
CASSISVGYEQYF
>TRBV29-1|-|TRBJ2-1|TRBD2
TGCAGCGTTGGCCCCGTGAGTAGCGGGAGGTACCCTCGCTCCTACAATGAGCAGTTCTTC
CSVGPVSSGRYPRSYNEQFF
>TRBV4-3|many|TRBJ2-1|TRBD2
TGCGCCAGCAGCCATTCCGGACTAGCGGCTTCGTACAATGAGCAGTTCTTC
CASSHSGLAASYNEQFF
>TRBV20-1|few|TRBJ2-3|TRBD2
TGCAGTGCTAGGGGACTAGACGGCGGGGGGGCGTCAGATACGCAGTATTTT
CSARGLDGGGASDTQYF
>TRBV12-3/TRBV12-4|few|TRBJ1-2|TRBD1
TGTGCCAGCAGGGGACAGGGCGGCCATGGCTACACCTTC
CASRGQGGHGYTF
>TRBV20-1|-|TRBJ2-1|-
TGCAGTGCTATTGGGGGTACGGTCAATGAGCAGTTCTTC
CSAIGGTVNEQFF
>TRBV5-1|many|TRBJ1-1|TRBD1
TGCGCCAGCAGCTTGGGGACAGGAATGAACACTGAAGCTTTCTTT
CASSLGTGMNTEAFF
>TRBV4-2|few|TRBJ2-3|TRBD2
TGTGCCAGCAGCCAAGGTTACGGGACTAGCGGGAGTGCAGATACGCAGTATTTT
CASSQGYGTSGSADTQYF
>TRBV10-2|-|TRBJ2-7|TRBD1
TGCGCCAGCAGTGGCCGGGACAGGGGCGCCTACGAGCAGTACTTC
CASSGRDRGAYEQYF
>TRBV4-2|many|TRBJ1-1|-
TGTGCCAGCAGCCAGATGGAGGCTCAGAACACTGAAGCTTTCTTT
CASSQMEAQNTEAFF
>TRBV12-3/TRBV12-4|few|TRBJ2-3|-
TGTGCCAGCAGTTTAGCGGTTCGGGGGACCTTTGGTCGGGATACGCAGTATTTT
CASSLAVRGTFGRDTQYF
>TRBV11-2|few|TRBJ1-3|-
TGTGCCAGCAGCTTAGATCTTTCTGGAAACACCATATATTTT
CASSLDLSGNTIYF
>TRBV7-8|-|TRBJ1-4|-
TGTGCCAGCAGCTTTACGGAAGCAACTAATGAAAAACTGTTTTTT
CASSFTEATNEKLFF
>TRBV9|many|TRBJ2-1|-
TGTGCCAGCAGCCCGCCCGGGACGGGCAATGAGCAGTTCTTC
CASSPPGTGNEQFF